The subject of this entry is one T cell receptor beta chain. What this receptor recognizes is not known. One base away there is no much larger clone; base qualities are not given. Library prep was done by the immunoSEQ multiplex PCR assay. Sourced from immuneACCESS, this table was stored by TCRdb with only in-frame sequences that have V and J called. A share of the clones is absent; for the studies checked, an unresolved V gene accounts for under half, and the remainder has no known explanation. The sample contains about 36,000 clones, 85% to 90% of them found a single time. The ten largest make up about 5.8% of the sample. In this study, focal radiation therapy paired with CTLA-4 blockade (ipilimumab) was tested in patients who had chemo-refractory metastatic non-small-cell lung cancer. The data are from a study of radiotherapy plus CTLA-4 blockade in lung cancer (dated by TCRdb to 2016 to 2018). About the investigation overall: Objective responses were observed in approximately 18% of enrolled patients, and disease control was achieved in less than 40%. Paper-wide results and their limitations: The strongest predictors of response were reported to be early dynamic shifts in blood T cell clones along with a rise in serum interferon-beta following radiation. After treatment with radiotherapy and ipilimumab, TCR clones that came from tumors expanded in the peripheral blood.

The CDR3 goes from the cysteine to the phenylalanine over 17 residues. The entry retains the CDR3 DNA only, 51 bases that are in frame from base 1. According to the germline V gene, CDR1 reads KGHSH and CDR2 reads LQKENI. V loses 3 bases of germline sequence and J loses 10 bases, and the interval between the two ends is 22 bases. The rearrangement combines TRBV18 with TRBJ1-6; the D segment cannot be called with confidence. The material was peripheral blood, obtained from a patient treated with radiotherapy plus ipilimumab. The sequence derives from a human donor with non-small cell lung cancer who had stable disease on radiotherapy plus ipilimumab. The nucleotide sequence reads TGTGCCAGCTCACCCGCCCCCGGACTTTACTTTTACTCACCCCTCCACTTT. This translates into CASSPAPGLYFYSPLHF.